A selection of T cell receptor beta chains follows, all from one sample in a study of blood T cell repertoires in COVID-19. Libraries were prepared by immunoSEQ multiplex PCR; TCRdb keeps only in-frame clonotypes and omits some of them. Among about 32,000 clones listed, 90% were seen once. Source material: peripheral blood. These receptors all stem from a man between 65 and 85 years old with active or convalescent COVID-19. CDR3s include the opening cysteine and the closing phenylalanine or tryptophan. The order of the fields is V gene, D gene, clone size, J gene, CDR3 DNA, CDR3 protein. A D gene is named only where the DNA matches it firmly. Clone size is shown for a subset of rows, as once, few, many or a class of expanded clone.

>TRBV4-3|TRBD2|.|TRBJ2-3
TGCGCCAGCAGCCGTACCTCATTTCTAGCGGGGAGCACAGATACGCAGTATTTT
CASSRTSFLAGSTDTQYF
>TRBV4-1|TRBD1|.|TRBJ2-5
TGCGCCAGCAGCCAAACTGGGACAGTGCAAGAGACCCAGTACTTC
CASSQTGTVQETQYF
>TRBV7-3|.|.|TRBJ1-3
TGTGCCAGCAGTTTGGAGGGCGGAAACACCATATATTTT
CASSLEGGNTIYF
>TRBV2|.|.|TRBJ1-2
TGTGCCAGCAGCCCCCTCGGCCGTGGGCACAGTGGCTACACCTTC
CASSPLGRGHSGYTF
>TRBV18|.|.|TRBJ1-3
TGTGCCAGCTCACTCCTCCAGGATGGAAACACCATATATTTT
CASSLLQDGNTIYF
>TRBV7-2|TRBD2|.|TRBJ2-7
TGTGCCAGCAGCCGGGCCCTAGCGGGGTACGAGCAGTACTTC
CASSRALAGYEQYF
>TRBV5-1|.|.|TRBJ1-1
TGCGCCAGCAGCTCCGGACATACGAACACTGAAGCTTTCTTT
CASSSGHTNTEAFF
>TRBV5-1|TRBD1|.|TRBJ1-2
TGCGCCAGCAGCTTGGAAGGGACAGGGAACTATGGCTACACCTTC
CASSLEGTGNYGYTF
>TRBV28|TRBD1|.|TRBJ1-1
TGTGCCAGCAGCGGGACAGTCAACACTGAAGCTTTCTTT
CASSGTVNTEAFF
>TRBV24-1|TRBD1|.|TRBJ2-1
TGTGCCACCAGTGATCCGCCGGGACAGGGCTTCAGTAATGAGCAGTTCTTC
CATSDPPGQGFSNEQFF
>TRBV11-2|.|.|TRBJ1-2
TGTGCCAGCAGCTTCTCAGGGGCGTATGGCTACACCTTC
CASSFSGAYGYTF
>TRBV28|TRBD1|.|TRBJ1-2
TGTGGGGTACAGGGGGCCTATGGCTACACCTTC
CGVQGAYGYTF
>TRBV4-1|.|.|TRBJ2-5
TGCGCCAGCAGCAGAGGTGGGGCAGGGATGCAAGAGACCCAGTACTTC
CASSRGGAGMQETQYF
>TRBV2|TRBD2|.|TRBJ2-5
TGTGCCAGCAAACTAGCGGGGGGGCCGGGAGAGACCCAGTACTTC
CASKLAGGPGETQYF
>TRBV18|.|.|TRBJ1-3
TGTGCCAGCTCACCGGACATGTCCGGAAACACCATATATTTT
CASSPDMSGNTIYF
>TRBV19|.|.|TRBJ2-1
TGTGCCAGTAGTATCGGCGGGCCAAGCTCCTACAATGAGCAGTTCTTC
CASSIGGPSSYNEQFF
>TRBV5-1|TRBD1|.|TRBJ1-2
TGCGCCAGCAGCTTGGATTCAGGGGGTAACTATGGCTACACCTTC
CASSLDSGGNYGYTF
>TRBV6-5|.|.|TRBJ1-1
TGTGCCAGCCACCCAGGCATCACTGAAGCTTTCTTT
CASHPGITEAFF
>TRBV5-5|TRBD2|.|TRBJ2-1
TGTGCCAGCAGTCCCGGACTAGCGGCTAACAATGAGCAGTTCTTC
CASSPGLAANNEQFF
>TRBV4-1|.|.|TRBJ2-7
TGCGCCAGCAGCCGCTTGGGGCCCCCAACCTACGAGCAGTACTTC
CASSRLGPPTYEQYF
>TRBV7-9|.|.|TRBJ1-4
TGTGCCAGCAGCCCCCGAGGGGGTAATGAAAAACTGTTTTTT
CASSPRGGNEKLFF
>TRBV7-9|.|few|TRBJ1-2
TGTGCCAGCAGCTTAGCACAGATCTATGGCTACACCTTC
CASSLAQIYGYTF
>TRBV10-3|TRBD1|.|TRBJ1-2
TGTGCCATCAGGCGGGACAGTGGCTACACCTTC
CAIRRDSGYTF
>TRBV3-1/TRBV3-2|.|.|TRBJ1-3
TGTGCCAGCAGCCAAGATAGCGGGGGACCCATATATTTT
CASSQDSGGPIYF
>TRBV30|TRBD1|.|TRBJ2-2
TGTGCCTGGAGGCCCGGGACAGGGCCGAACACCGGGGAGCTGTTTTTT
CAWRPGTGPNTGELFF
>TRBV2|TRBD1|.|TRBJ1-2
TGTGCCAGCAGTGAATTGCGGCGGGGTCAGGGGGGCTATGGCTACACCTTC
CASSELRRGQGGYGYTF
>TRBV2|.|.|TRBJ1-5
TGTGCCAGCAGTCGGGAACAGCTCAATCAGCCCCAGCATTTT
CASSREQLNQPQHF